These 27 T cell receptor beta chains were all obtained from the same sample, sequenced in a study of cytotoxic CD8 clonotypes in ibrutinib-treated CLL (dated by TCRdb to about 2021). The time point label on this specimen signifies: progressive disease on ibrutinib. The library was prepared using the immunoSEQ multiplex PCR assay. TCRdb mirrors the immuneACCESS table, restricted to in-frame sequences. Some clones are absent from its copies; in checked studies, under half trace to an unresolved V gene, and the reason for the others is unknown. Recorded for this sample are around 70,000 clones; more than 75% of them occurred a single time. The ten largest clones add up to roughly 8% of the sample. Specimen: PBMCs, collected at disease progression, from a patient treated with ibrutinib. Receptor source: a human donor with chronic lymphocytic leukemia.

The chain recombines TRBV29-1 with TRBJ2-7; 7 bases fit TRBD1. The CDR3 is made up of 15 amino acids. V lost 0 bases and J lost 0; bases outside the gene matches: 5. Germline V gene data show CDR1 as SQVTM and CDR2 as ANQGSEA. For the CDR3, the DNA is TGCAGCGTTGAAGACCGTGGGACAGCCTCCTACGAGCAGTACTTC. Amino acids: CSVEDRGTASYEQYF.

This clone was counted a few times. The rearrangement links TRBV2 to TRBJ1-2; unclear D gene. Trimming stripped 6 bases from V and 0 bases from J, with 8 bases between. This CDR3 is built from 13 residues. Germline-derived CDR1 and CDR2 are SNHLY and FYNNEI. The CDR3 sequence: CASRDNANYGYTF. DNA for the CDR3: TGTGCCAGCAGAGACAATGCTAACTATGGCTACACCTTC.

The J gene is TRBJ1-1, the V gene TRBV6-1; D is undetermined. V was pared by 5 bases and J by 1 base, with 11 bases between. There are 14 residues in the CDR3. Germline V gene sequence: CDR1 MNHNS, CDR2 SASEGT. The CDR3, as DNA: TGTGCCAGCAGTTCCCCCGACAAGAACACTGAAGCTTTCTTT. Protein product: CASSSPDKNTEAFF.

V and J are TRBV5-4 and TRBJ1-6; 7 bases are a match to TRBD1. The CDR3 is made up of 15 amino acids. Trimming cost V 0 bases and J 7 bases; bases outside gene matches: 4. CDR1 and CDR2 (germline): SGHNT, YYREEE (reference sequence). CDR3 bases: TGTGCCAGCAGCTTGGGGGACAGAACCAATTCACCCCTCCACTTT. The encoded protein is CASSLGDRTNSPLHF.

V is TRBV4-1 and J is TRBJ2-7; 9 nucleotides agree with TRBD2. The germline V gene has CDR1 MGHRA and CDR2 YSYEKL. There are 16 residues in the CDR3. V was clipped by 5 bases and J by 5 bases; unmatched bases: 13. The DNA of the CDR3 is TGCGCCAGCAGCTTCCGAGCTAGCGGGGAGTGGGACGAGCAGTACTTC. This translates into CASSFRASGEWDEQYF.

CDR3 sequence: CASRGLAGGHGELFF. The CDR3 nucleotides are TGTGCCAGCAGGGGACTAGCGGGAGGCCACGGGGAGCTGTTTTTT. J is TRBJ2-2 and V is TRBV9; the match to TRBD2 covers 15 bases. CDR3 length: 15 residues. J was trimmed by 7 bases and V by 5 bases; bases with no gene match: 3. Germline-derived CDR1 and CDR2 are SGDLS and YYNGEE.

The chain joins TRBV2 to TRBJ2-3, with D possibly being TRBD2 (6 bases). CDR1 is SNHLY and CDR2 is FYNNEI in the germline V gene. V was trimmed by 8 bases and J by 0 bases, leaving 12 bases between them. This CDR3 region has 14 residues. The CDR3 bases are TGTGCCAGCGGGGAAGGGACTAGCACAGATACGCAGTATTTT. Its translation: CASGEGTSTDTQYF.

The V call is TRBV5-1, the J call TRBJ2-3; no clear D. Germline values: CDR1 SGHRS, CDR2 YFSETQ. V shed 4 bases and J shed 0 bases, with 3 bases lying between them. CDR3 length: 12 residues. Here the CDR3 DNA reads TGCGCCAGCAGCCGAAGCACAGATACGCAGTATTTT. Translation gives CASSRSTDTQYF.

This clone was detected a few times. The chain employs TRBV5-4 and TRBJ1-2; D may be TRBD1 (6 bases). Germline CDR1 SGHNT, CDR2 YYREEE (reference sequence). The CDR3 extends over 14 amino acids. Trimming removed 4 bases at V and 8 bases at J, with 18 bases between. The chain's CDR3 is CASSKVGQGRGYTF. CDR3 DNA sequence: TGTGCCAGCAGCAAAGTGGGGCAGGGGAGAGGCTACACCTTC.

The chain combines TRBV7-6 with TRBJ1-3; no reliable D call. In germline, CDR1 is SGHVS, CDR2 FNYEAQ. CDR3 length equals 12 residues. Trimming pared 3 bases from V and 3 bases from J, leaving 3 bases between. The CDR3 is CASSLGGNTIYF. The CDR3 nucleotides are TGTGCCAGCAGCTTGGGTGGAAACACCATATATTTT.

In its sample, this clone was seen once. V is TRBV27 and J is TRBJ2-2, with 9 bases lining up with TRBD2. The CDR3 loop spans 17 amino acids. Germline V gives CDR1 MNHEY, CDR2 SMNVEV (reference sequence). The V gene end was trimmed by 5 bases and the J gene end by 7 bases; junction bases not matched to a gene: 14. The CDR3 sequence is CASSPALGGGAVGELFF. CDR3 DNA sequence: TGTGCCAGCAGTCCAGCGTTGGGCGGGGGGGCAGTCGGGGAGCTGTTTTTT.

This clone showed up just a few times. The genes are TRBV7-9 and TRBJ1-6; the D is unclear. The germline V and J ends were trimmed by 5 bases and 9 bases, with 20 bases remaining between them. The germline gives CDR1 SEHNR, CDR2 FQNEAQ (reference sequence). CDR3 size: 16 residues. CDR3 sequence reads: CASSRARNLFSSPLHF. CDR3 DNA: TGTGCCAGCAGCCGCGCCCGCAACCTCTTCTCTTCACCCCTCCACTTT.

The gene calls are TRBV5-6 and TRBJ2-1; 8 positions match TRBD1. The V and J ends lost 3 bases and 3 bases, in that order; junction bases with no gene match: 8. Germline loops: CDR1 SGHDT, CDR2 YYEEEE. The CDR3 covers 16 residues. The CDR3 DNA reads as TGTGCCAGCAGCTCCGACAGGGGAACGGTCTACAATGAGCAGTTCTTC. It yields the protein CASSSDRGTVYNEQFF.

The rearrangement links TRBV7-9 to TRBJ2-5, with TRBD2 identical over 7 bases. The V gene end was trimmed by 5 bases and the J gene end by 5 bases; junction bases not matched to a gene: 2. Germline V CDR1 and CDR2: SEHNR, FQNEAQ (reference sequence). This CDR3 is built from 12 residues. The CDR3 region is CASSPRGETQYF. Here the CDR3 DNA reads TGTGCCAGCAGCCCGCGGGGGGAGACCCAGTACTTC.

The rearrangement links TRBV4-1 to TRBJ2-2; D not resolved. From germline, CDR1 is MGHRA and CDR2 YSYEKL. Trimming pared 9 bases from V and 6 bases from J, leaving 11 bases between. This CDR3 spans 12 amino acids. This CDR3 is CASGRKAGELFF. CDR3 DNA sequence: TGCGCCAGTGGGCGGAAGGCCGGGGAGCTGTTTTTT.

The chain combines TRBV5-3 with TRBJ1-5; no firm D call. TRBV5-3 is designated an ORF whose function remains uncertain. Trimming removed 0 bases at V and 0 bases at J, with 13 bases between. CDR3 length: 17 residues. The CDR3 nucleotides read TGTGCCAGAAGCTTGGGGGCCCAATCATATAGCAATCAGCCCCAGCATTTT. Protein product: CARSLGAQSYSNQPQHF.

The J gene is TRBJ2-5, the V gene TRBV30; D is perhaps TRBD2 (6 bases). V lost 1 base and J 1 base, leaving 10 bases between the germline ends. Germline assignment: CDR1 GTSNPN and CDR2 SVGIG (reference sequence). The CDR3 is made up of 14 amino acids. CDR3: CAWSGGGIQETQYF. CDR3 coding DNA: TGTGCCTGGAGTGGTGGGGGGATCCAAGAGACCCAGTACTTC.

V usage is TRBV2 and J usage is TRBJ2-6; D not certain. This CDR3 has 14 residues. Trimming left V 3 bases short and J 6 bases short, with 9 bases between. Germline V gene lookup returns CDR1 SNHLY and CDR2 FYNNEI. The CDR3 protein is CASSDGWKANVLTF. As DNA, the CDR3 is TGTGCCAGCAGTGACGGTTGGAAGGCCAACGTCCTGACTTTC.

Regarding this clone: An end of the junction differs from the germline gene, which may be a read error. The chain is built from TRBV27 and TRBJ1-2; unclear D gene. Germline V lookup: CDR1 MNHEY, CDR2 SMNVEV (reference sequence). This CDR3 is built from 15 residues. Here the CDR3 reads CASSESPGLGNGNTF. For the CDR3, the DNA is TGTGCCAGCAGTGAATCCCCGGGTCTAGGGAATGGCAACACCTTC.

V and J are TRBV28 and TRBJ2-3; TRBD1 agrees at 7 bases. This CDR3 has 15 residues. V gave up 6 bases and J gave up 4 bases; unmatched junction bases: 10. Germline V gives CDR1 MDHEN, CDR2 SYDVKM. CDR3 in amino acids: CASRRPGQPADTQYF. CDR3 DNA sequence: TGTGCCAGCAGGCGGCCGGGACAGCCTGCAGATACGCAGTATTTT.

The chain links TRBV25-1 to TRBJ1-1; no firm D call. The CDR3 length is 10 residues. Germline CDR1 MGHDK, CDR2 SYGVNS. The V gene lost 2 bases and the J gene lost 8 bases, with 3 bases spanning the gap. The CDR3 nucleotides are TGTGCCAGCAGTGAAGAGGAAGCTTTCTTT. Translation gives CASSEEEAFF.

The CDR3 DNA follows: TGTGCCAGCATCCCGGACTATAATTCACCCCTCCACTTT. Amino acids: CASIPDYNSPLHF. The rearrangement links TRBV6-1 to TRBJ1-6; D is unclear. The length of the CDR3 is 13 residues. Germline CDR1 is MNHNS and CDR2 is SASEGT. V shed 7 bases and J shed 3 bases, with 7 bases lying between them.

The genes are TRBV18 and TRBJ2-7; D not certain. Trimming cost V 3 bases and J 3 bases, with 6 bases left between them. The CDR3 sequence is 12 residues long. Germline loops: CDR1 KGHSH, CDR2 LQKENI. DNA for the CDR3: TGTGCCAGCTCACCTAGTAACTACGAGCAGTACTTC. This codes for CASSPSNYEQYF.

This chain connects TRBV15 to TRBJ1-4; 8 bases are a match to TRBD1. The CDR3 runs to 15 residues. V trimming: 5 bases; J trimming: 11 bases; junction bases outside the gene matches: 13. Per the germline V gene, CDR1 is LNHNV and CDR2 is YYDKDF (reference sequence). Here the CDR3 DNA reads TGTGCCACCAGCGGAGCTACAGGGGGATTGGGGAAACTGTTTTTT. Encoded protein: CATSGATGGLGKLFF.

The J gene is TRBJ2-1, the V gene TRBV19; no clear D gene. The ends were cut back, 7 bases at V and 3 bases at J, with 13 bases in the middle. The CDR3 contains 14 residues. CDR1 is LNHDA and CDR2 is SQIVND in the germline V gene (reference sequence). The DNA for the CDR3 is TGTGCCAGTATGGACCTCTCCGGCTACAATGAGCAGTTCTTC. The encoded protein is CASMDLSGYNEQFF.

The CDR3 DNA sequence: TGTGCCAGCAGCTTTACACTAGCGGTGTACAATGAGCAGTTCTTC. Translated, it gives CASSFTLAVYNEQFF. The J gene is TRBJ2-1, the V gene TRBV5-4, with TRBD2 matching 8 bases. Germline V gives CDR1 SGHNT, CDR2 YYREEE (reference sequence). The CDR3 length is 15 residues. J was trimmed by 4 bases and V by 2 bases; bases with no gene match: 5.

The count of this clone is one. The CDR3 nucleotides read TGTGCCAGCAGTTCCCCGTTGGGGGGACACTATGGCTACACCTTC. It codes for CASSSPLGGHYGYTF. This chain uses TRBV27 with TRBJ1-2, with D perhaps matching TRBD1 (5 bases). Germline V CDR1 and CDR2: MNHEY, SMNVEV (reference sequence). Between the trimmed V and J ends, which lost 4 bases and 3 bases, there was a span of 15 bases. The CDR3 runs to 15 residues.